The clone carrying this T cell receptor beta chain has just a few counts. The antigen remains undetermined. Germline values: CDR1 PRHDT, CDR2 FYEKMQ (reference sequence). Between the trimmed V and J ends, which lost 4 bases and 2 bases, there was a span of 11 bases. This CDR3 spans 14 amino acids. The data are from a study of CD8+ T cells in alopecia areata. cDNA serving as the sequencing template came from extracted, reverse transcribed RNA. Sequencing used immunoSEQ multiplex PCR; TCRdb keeps in-frame clones, though not all of them. The table has some 170,000 clones, 53% seen once. The sample's treatment: oral pan-JAK inhibitor, 5-10 mg twice daily. Both CD4+ and CD8+ T cells were separated by sorting PBMCs. Study findings and constraints: Unlike in mice, where it was clearer, TCR sharing across patients was less clear, possibly HLA-related. While tofacitinib was given, many expanded lesional clones persisted in scalp and blood.

The input for sequencing was CD8+ T cells sorted from blood, taken at week 24, from a patient treated with tofacitinib. The clonotype comes from a human donor with alopecia areata. The genes are TRBV13 and TRBJ2-5, with D possibly being TRBD2 (5 bases). The CDR3 sequence: CASSYREAQETQYF. The CDR3 DNA is TGTGCCAGCAGCTACCGGGAAGCACAAGAGACCCAGTACTTC. Complete variable domain (other parts from reference TRBV13 and TRBJ2-5): AAGVIQSPRHLIKEKRETATLKCYPIPRHDTVYWYQQGPGQDPQFLISFYEKMQSDKGSIPDRFSAQQFSDYHSELNMSSLELGDSALYFCASSYREAQETQYFGPGTRLLVL.